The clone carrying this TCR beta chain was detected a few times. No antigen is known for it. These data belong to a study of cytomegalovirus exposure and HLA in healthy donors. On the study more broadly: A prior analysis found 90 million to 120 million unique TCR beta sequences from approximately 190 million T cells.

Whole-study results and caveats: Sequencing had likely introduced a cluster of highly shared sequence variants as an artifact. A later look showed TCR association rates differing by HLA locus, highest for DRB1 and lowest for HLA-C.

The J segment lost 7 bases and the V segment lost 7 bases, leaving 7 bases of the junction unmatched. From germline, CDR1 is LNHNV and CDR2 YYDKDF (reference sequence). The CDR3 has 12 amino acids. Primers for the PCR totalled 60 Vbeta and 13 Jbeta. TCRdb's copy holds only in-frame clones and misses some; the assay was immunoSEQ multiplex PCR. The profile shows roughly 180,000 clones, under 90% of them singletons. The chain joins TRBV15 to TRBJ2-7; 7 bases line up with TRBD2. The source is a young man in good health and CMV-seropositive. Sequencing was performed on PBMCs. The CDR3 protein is CATTGGVGEQYF. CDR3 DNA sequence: TGTGCCACCACGGGAGGTGTAGGGGAGCAGTACTTC.